The entry that follows covers one TCR beta chain sequence. The data stem from a study of blood T cell repertoires in COVID-19. Authors' data handling: Amplification from reference gene primers served as the basis for estimated nucleated cell counts. Measured with immunoSEQ multiplex PCR; TCRdb has only the in-frame clones, and not every one. V and J calls and clone size are given by that table; D and trimming were obtained from the DNA. The repertoire includes about 310,000 clones, over 85% of them detected once, and roughly a tenth sits in the top ten. V gave up 6 bases and J gave up 5 bases, with 13 bases separating them. Looked up from germline, CDR1 is SGHTA and CDR2 is FQGNSA. This CDR3 spans 14 amino acids. Individuals aged about 18 to 90 years were recruited from 24 US areas.

The genes are TRBV7-2 and TRBJ2-2; tentative D call: TRBD2 (5 bases). Material for sequencing was PBMCs or T cells enriched from blood (not recorded which). The sequence derives from a woman younger than 45 who had recovered from COVID-19. For the CDR3, the DNA is TGTGCCAGCAGGTCCACTAGAGAAACCGGGGAGCTGTTTTTT. This gives the protein CASRSTRETGELFF.